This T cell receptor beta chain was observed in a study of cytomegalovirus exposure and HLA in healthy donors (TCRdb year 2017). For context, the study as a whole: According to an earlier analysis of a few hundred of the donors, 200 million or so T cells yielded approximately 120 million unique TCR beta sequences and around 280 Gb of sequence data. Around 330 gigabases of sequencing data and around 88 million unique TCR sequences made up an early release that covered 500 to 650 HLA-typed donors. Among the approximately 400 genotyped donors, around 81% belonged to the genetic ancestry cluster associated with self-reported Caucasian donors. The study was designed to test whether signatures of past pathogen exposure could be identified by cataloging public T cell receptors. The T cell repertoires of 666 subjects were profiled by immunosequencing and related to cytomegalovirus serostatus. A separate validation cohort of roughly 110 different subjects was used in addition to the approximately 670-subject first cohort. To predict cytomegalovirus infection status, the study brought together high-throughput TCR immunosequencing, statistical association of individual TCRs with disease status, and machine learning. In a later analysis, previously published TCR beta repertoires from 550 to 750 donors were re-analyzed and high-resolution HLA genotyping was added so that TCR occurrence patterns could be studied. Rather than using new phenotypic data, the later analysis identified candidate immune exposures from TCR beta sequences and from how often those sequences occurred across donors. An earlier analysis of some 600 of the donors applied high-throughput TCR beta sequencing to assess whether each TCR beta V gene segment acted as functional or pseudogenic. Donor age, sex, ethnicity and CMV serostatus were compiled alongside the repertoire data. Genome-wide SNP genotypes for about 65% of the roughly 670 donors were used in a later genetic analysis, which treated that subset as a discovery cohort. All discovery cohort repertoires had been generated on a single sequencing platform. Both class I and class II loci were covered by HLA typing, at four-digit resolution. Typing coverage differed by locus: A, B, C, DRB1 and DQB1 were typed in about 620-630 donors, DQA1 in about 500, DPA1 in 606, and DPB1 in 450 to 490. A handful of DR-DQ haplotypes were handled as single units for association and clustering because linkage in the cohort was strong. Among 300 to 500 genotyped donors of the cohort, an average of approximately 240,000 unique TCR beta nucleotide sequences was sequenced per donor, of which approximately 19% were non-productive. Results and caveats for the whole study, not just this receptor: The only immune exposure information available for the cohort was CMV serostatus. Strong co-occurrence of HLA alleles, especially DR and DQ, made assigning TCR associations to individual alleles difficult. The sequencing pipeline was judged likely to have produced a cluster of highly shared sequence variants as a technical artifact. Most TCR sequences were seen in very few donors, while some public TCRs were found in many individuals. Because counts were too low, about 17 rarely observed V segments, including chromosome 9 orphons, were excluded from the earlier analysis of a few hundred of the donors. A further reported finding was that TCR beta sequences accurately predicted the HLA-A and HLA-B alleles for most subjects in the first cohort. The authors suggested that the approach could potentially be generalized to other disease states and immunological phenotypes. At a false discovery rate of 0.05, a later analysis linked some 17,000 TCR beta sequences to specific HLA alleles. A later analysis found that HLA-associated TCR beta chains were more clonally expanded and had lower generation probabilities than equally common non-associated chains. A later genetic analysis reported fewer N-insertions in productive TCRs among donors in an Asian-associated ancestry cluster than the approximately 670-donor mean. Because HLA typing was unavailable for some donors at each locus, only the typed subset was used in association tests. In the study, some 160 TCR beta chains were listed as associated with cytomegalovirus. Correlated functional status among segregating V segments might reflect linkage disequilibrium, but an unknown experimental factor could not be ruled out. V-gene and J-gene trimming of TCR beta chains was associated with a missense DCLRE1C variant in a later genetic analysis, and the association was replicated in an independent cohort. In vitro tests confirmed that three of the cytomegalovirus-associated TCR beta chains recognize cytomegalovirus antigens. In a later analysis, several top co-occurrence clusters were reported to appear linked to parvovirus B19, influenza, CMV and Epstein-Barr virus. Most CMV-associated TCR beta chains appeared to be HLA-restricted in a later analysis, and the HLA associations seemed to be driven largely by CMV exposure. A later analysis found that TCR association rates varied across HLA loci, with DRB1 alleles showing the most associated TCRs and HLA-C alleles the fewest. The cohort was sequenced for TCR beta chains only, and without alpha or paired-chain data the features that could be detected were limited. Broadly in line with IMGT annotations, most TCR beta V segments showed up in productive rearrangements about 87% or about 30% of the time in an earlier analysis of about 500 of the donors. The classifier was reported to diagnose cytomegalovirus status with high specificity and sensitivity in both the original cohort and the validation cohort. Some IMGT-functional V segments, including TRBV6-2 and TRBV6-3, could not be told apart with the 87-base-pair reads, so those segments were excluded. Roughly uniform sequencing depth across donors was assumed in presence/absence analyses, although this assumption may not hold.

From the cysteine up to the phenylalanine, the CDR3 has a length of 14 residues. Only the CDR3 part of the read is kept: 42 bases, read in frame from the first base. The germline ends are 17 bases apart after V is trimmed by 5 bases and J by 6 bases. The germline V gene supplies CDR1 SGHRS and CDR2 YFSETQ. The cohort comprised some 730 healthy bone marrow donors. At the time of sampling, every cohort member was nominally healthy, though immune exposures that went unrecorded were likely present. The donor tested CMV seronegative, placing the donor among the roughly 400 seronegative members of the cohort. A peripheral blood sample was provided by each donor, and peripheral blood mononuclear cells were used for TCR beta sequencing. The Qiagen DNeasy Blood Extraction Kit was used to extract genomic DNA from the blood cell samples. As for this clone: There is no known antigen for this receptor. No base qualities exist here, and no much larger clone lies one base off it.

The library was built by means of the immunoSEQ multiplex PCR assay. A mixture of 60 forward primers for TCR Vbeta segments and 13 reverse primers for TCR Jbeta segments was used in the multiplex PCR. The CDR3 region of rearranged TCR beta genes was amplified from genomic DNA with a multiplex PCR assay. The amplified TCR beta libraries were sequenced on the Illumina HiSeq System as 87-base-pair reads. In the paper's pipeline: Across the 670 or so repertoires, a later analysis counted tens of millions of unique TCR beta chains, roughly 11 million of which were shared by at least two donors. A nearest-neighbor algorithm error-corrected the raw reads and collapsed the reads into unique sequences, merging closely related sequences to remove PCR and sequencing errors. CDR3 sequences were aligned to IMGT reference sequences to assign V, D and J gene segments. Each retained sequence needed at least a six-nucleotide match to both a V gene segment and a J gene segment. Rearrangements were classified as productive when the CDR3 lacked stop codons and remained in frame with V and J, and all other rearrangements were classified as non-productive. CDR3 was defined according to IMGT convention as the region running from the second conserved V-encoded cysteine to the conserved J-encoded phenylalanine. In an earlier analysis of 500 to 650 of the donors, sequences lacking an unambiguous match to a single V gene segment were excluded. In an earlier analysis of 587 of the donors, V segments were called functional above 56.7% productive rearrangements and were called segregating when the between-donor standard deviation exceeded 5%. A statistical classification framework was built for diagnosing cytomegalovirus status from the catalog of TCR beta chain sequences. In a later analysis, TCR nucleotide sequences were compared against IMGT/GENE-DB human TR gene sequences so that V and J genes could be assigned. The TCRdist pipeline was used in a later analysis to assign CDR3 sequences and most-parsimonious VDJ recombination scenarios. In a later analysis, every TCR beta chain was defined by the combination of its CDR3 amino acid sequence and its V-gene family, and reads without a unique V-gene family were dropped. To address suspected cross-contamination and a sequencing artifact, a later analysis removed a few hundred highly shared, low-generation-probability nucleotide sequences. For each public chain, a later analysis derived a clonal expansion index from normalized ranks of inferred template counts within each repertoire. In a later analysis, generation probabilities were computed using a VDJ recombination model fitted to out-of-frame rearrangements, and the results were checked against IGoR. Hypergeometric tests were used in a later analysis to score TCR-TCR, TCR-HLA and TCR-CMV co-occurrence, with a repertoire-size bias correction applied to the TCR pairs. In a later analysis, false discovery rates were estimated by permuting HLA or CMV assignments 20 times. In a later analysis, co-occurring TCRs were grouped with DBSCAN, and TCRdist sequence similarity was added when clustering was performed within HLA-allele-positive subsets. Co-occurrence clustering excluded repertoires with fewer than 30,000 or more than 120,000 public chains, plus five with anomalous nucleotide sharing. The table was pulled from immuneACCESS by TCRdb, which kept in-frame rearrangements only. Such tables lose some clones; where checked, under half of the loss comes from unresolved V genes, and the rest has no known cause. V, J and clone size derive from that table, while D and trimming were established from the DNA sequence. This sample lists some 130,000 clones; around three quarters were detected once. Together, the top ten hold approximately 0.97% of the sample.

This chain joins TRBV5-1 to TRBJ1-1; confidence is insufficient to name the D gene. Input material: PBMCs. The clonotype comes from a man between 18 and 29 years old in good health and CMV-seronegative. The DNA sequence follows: TGCGCCAGCAGAACGAGAAACAGTGTCGCTGAAGCTTTCTTT. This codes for CASRTRNSVAEAFF. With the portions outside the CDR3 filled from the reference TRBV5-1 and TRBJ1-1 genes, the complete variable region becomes KAGVTQTPRYLIKTRGQQVTLSCSPISGHRSVSWYQQTPGQGLQFLFEYFSETQRNKGNFPGRFSGRQFSNSRSEMNVSTLELGDSALYLCASRTRNSVAEAFFGQGTRLTVV.